The entry below gives a single T cell receptor (beta chain) sequence along with its context. The target antigen is unknown. Germline values: CDR1 SNHLY, CDR2 FYNNEI. V trimming: 10 bases; J trimming: 4 bases; junction bases outside the gene matches: 7. The CDR3 runs 14 residues. TCRdb re-derived calls from the reads in MiXCR, one entry per CDR3 protein. There are about 570,000 distinct CDR3 sequences in the sample; almost 40% occur only once, and 48% lies in the top ten. This entry is derived from a study of T cell repertoires in cytomegalovirus infection. In the study overall: Peptides in the study included HLA-C-restricted and HLA-B-restricted CMV epitopes. Public TCR beta signature analysis indicated the presence of both CMV infection and matching HLA type.

The TCR comes from a human donor in good health (CMV status not recorded). Some clones in this sample may be carry-over from other donors' samples. The input for sequencing was cultured PBMCs, taken from culture after CMV antigen stimulation. The chain links TRBV2 to TRBJ2-2; 9 positions match TRBD1. The CDR3 DNA follows: TGTGCCACCTCCGGGACAGGGATCACCGGGGAGCTGTTTTTT. Protein sequence: CATSGTGITGELFF.